These 13 T cell receptor beta chains share one sample of origin, sequenced in a study of blood T cells in healthy people across ages. Sample-barcoded 5' priming and a J-beta primer mix drove a second PCR of about 7 to 11 cycles. From the 5' RACE reads, TCRdb called clonotypes with MiXCR, one entry per CDR3 protein. This table has around 800,000 distinct CDR3 sequences, 35% to 50% appearing once. What was sequenced was blood. These receptors all come from an elderly man in good health.

The V and J genes are TRBV7-2 and TRBJ2-7; weak D call: TRBD2 (6 bases). The CDR3 contains 15 residues. Trimming took off 0 bases at V and 7 bases at J, with 16 bases between the two ends. Germline-derived CDR1 and CDR2 are SGHTA and FQGNSA. The CDR3 DNA sequence: TGTGCCAGCAGCTTAGCGGGACTGGATGACAATGAGCAGTACTTC. It codes for CASSLAGLDDNEQYF.

CDR3 loop: CASSYSQGYTDTQYF. The CDR3 DNA is TGTGCCAGCAGTTACTCGCAGGGATACACAGATACGCAGTATTTT. The V call is TRBV6-6, the J call TRBJ2-3, with D perhaps TRBD1 (5 bases). This CDR3 spans 15 amino acids. V was clipped by 0 bases and J by 2 bases, with 9 bases between them. Germline V gene data show CDR1 as MNHNY and CDR2 as SVGAGI (reference sequence).

A remark on this clonotype: A much larger clone sits a single nucleotide away, making a read error possible. This chain joins TRBV28 and TRBJ2-7; TRBD1 matches 7 bases. Germline V gene data show CDR1 as MDHEN and CDR2 as SYDVKM. This CDR3 contains 14 residues. CDR3 DNA: TGTGACAGCAGTCTGACGGGACAGCACTACGAGCAGTACTTC. This codes for CDSSLTGQHYEQYF.

With regard to this clonotype: This may be a read error: a much more frequent sequence differs by one nucleotide. The chain employs TRBV11-3 and TRBJ2-4, with 8 bases aligning to TRBD2. The assigned J gene may be wrong: the sequence end matches TRBJ2-7 better. The CDR3 length is 18 residues. Germline CDR1 reads SGHNT; CDR2 reads YENEEA. CDR3 DNA sequence: TGTGCCAGCAGCTCTCCCACGCGGGAGGTAACTCGGGGCCACGAGCAGTACTTC. Translated, it gives CASSSPTREVTRGHEQYF.

For this clonotype: A much larger clone lies a single base off, so this may be a read error. This chain connects TRBV30 to TRBJ1-5, with 10 bases that match TRBD1. The CDR3 runs 16 residues. The ends lost 1 base at V and 4 bases at J; junction bases unmatched: 7. Germline assignment: CDR1 GTSNPN and CDR2 SVGIG (reference sequence). The CDR3 spells CAWSELDRGTNQPQHF. CDR3 nucleotides: TGTGCCTGGAGTGAATTGGACAGGGGGACTAATCAGCCCCAGCATTTT.

Only a few counts were recorded for this clonotype. This rearrangement joins TRBV20-1 to TRBJ1-1; D is perhaps TRBD1 (5 bases). Germline loops: CDR1 DFQATT, CDR2 SNEGSKA (reference sequence). V shed 6 bases and J shed 5 bases, with 19 bases lying between them. This CDR3 spans 14 amino acids. The CDR3 coding sequence is TGCAGTGCGGGAGAAGTGAGGGGCGGGACTGAAGCTTTCTTT. This sequence encodes CSAGEVRGGTEAFF.

About this clonotype: This may be a read error: a much more frequent sequence differs by one nucleotide. The V call is TRBV18, the J call TRBJ2-3; D gene ambiguous. The germline CDR1 and CDR2 sequences are KGHSH and LQKENI. The CDR3 runs 13 residues. The CDR3 here is CASAPPSLDTQYF. CDR3 DNA: TGTGCCAGCGCACCACCCTCTTTAGATACGCAGTATTTT.

The CDR3 loop is CASSPLTSGRAYEQYF. The CDR3 bases are TGTGCCAGCAGCCCGCTAACTAGCGGGAGGGCCTATGAGCAGTACTTC. The rearrangement joins TRBV7-2 to TRBJ2-5; 13 bases agree with TRBD2. V shed 5 bases, J shed 11 bases, and the junction held 14 bases outside the gene matches. The CDR3 runs 16 residues. Germline V gives CDR1 SGHTA, CDR2 FQGNSA.

This clonotype was detected only a few times. V usage is TRBV12-3 or TRBV12-4 and J usage is TRBJ2-5, with 11 bases identical to TRBD1. This CDR3 is 15 amino acids long. V trimming: 6 bases; J trimming: 2 bases; junction bases outside the gene matches: 5. Written as DNA, the CDR3 is TGTGCCAGCAGAACCGGGACAGGGGGGCAAGAGACCCAGTACTTC. It specifies CASRTGTGGQETQYF.

Many counts were recorded for this clonotype. The chain combines TRBV30 with TRBJ2-5; 10 bases are shared with TRBD2. Germline-derived CDR1 and CDR2 are GTSNPN and SVGIG (reference sequence). This CDR3 contains 15 residues. With 4 bases clipped from V and 5 bases from J, the junction kept 10 bases outside the gene matches. CDR3 residues: CAWIGPSGSRETQYF. The CDR3 DNA sequence: TGTGCCTGGATTGGCCCTAGCGGGAGCCGGGAGACCCAGTACTTC.

V is TRBV5-5 and J is TRBJ2-5; D might be TRBD1 (6 bases). V shed 4 bases and J shed 5 bases, with 12 bases lying between them. Germline loops: CDR1 SGHKS, CDR2 YYEKEE (reference sequence). CDR3 size: 13 residues. CDR3 loop: CASSRNRAETQYF. The CDR3 DNA sequence: TGTGCCAGCAGCAGGAACAGGGCCGAGACCCAGTACTTC.

There are many counts of this clonotype. The chain has TRBV11-2 and TRBJ2-7; D remains unclear. This CDR3 has 15 residues. Germline V lookup: CDR1 SGHAT, CDR2 FQNNGV. V lost 1 base to trimming and J lost 2 bases, with 12 bases between them. Written as DNA, the CDR3 is TGTGCCAGCAGCTTAGTGCACGGGCCTACCTACGAGCAGTACTTC. Residues: CASSLVHGPTYEQYF.

This clonotype was seen a handful of times. The chain is built from TRBV6-2 or TRBV6-3 and TRBJ2-2; 7 nucleotides line up with TRBD2. The CDR3 sequence is 14 residues long. Trimming at V came to 6 bases and at J to 9 bases, leaving 10 bases not matched to a gene. CDR1 and CDR2 (germline): MNHEY, SVGEGT. CDR3 bases: TGTGCCAGCAGCCGCACGGCGGGGGATCGGGAGCTGTTTTTT. It encodes CASSRTAGDRELFF.